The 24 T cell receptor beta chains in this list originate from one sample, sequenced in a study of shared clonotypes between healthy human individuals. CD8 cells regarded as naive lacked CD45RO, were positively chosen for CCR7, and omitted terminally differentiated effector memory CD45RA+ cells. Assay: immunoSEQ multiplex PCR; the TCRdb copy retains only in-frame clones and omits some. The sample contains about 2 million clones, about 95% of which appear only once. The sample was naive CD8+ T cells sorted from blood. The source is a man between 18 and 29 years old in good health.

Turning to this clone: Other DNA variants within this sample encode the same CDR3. CDR3 sequence reads: CASSPPGTGIYEQYF. CDR3 DNA sequence: TGTGCCAGCTCACCACCCGGGACAGGGATCTACGAGCAGTACTTC. The chain carries TRBV18 and TRBJ2-7; 9 bases map to TRBD1. Germline CDR1 KGHSH, CDR2 LQKENI. The CDR3 loop spans 15 amino acids. J lost 3 bases, V lost 0 bases, and 3 bases had no gene match.

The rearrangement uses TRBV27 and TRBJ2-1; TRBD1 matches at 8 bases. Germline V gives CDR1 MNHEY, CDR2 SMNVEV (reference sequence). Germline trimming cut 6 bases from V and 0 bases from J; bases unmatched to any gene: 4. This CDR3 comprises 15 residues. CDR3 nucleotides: TGTGCCAGCAGCCTAACAGGGGGCTCCTACAATGAGCAGTTCTTC. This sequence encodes CASSLTGGSYNEQFF.

The CDR3 nucleotides read TGTGCCAGCAGCCATGGCGGACCGTTACCCTATGGCTACACCTTC. Its protein is CASSHGGPLPYGYTF. The V and J genes are TRBV14 and TRBJ1-2; no firm D call. The V and J ends lost 3 bases and 4 bases respectively, with 15 bases between them. Germline V lookup: CDR1 SGHDN, CDR2 FVKESK. There are 15 residues in the CDR3.

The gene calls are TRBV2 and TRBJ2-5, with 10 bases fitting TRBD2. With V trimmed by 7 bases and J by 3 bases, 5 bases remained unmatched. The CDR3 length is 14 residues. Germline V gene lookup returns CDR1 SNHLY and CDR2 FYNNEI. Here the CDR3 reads CASTQGTSEETQYF. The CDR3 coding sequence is TGTGCCAGCACCCAGGGGACTAGCGAAGAGACCCAGTACTTC. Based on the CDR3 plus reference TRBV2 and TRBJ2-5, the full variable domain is EPEVTQTPSHQVTQMGQEVILRCVPISNHLYFYWYRQILGQKVEFLVSFYNNEISEKSEIFDDQFSVERPDGSNFTLKIRSTKLEDSAMYFCASTQGTSEETQYFGPGTRLLVL.

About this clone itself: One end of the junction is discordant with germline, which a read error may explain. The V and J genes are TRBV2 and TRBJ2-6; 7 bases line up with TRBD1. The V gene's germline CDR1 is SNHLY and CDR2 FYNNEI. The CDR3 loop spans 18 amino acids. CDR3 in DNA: TGTGCTAGCAACCTAGACAGGGTATGGACCTCTGGGGCCAACGTCCTGACTTTC. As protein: CASNLDRVWTSGANVLTF. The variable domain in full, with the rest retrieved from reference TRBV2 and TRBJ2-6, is EPEVTQTPSHQVTQMGQEVILRCVPISNHLYFYWYRQILGQKVEFLVSFYNNEISEKSEIFDDQFSVERPDGSNFTLKIRSTKLEDSAMYFCASNLDRVWTSGANVLTFGAGSRLTVL.

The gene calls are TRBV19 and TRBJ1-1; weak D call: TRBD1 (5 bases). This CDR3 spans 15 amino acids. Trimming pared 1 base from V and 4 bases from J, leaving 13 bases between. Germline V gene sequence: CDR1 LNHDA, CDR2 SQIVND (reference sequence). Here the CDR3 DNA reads TGTGCCAGTAGTATAGGCCTCCGTGGGGCCACTGAAGCTTTCTTT. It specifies CASSIGLRGATEAFF.

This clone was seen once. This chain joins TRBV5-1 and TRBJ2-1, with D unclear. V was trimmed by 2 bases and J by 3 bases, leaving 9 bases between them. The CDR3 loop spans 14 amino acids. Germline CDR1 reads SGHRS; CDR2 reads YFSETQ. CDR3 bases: TGCGCCAGCAGCTTAGAGTTTGGCTACAATGAGCAGTTCTTC. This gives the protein CASSLEFGYNEQFF.

Written as DNA, the CDR3 is TGTGCCAGCACCCCCCTAGCGGGGGGGTTAGCAGATACGCAGTATTTT. This encodes CASTPLAGGLADTQYF. This chain joins TRBV27 and TRBJ2-3; TRBD2 aligns across 12 bases. Germline V gene data show CDR1 as MNHEY and CDR2 as SMNVEV (reference sequence). Germline trimming cut 7 bases from V and 4 bases from J; bases unmatched to any gene: 9. This CDR3 spans 16 amino acids.

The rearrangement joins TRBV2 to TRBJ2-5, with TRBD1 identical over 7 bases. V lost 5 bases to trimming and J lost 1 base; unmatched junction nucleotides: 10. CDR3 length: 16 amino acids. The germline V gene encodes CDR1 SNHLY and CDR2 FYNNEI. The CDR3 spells CASSPDPGTAQETQYF. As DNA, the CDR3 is TGTGCCAGCAGTCCCGACCCCGGGACAGCCCAAGAGACCCAGTACTTC.

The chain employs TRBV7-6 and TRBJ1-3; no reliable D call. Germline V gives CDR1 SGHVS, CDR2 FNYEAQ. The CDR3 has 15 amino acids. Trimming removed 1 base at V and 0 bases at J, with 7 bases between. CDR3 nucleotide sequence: TGTGCCAGCAGCTTAGAAGGGAGCTCTGGAAACACCATATATTTT. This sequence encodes CASSLEGSSGNTIYF.

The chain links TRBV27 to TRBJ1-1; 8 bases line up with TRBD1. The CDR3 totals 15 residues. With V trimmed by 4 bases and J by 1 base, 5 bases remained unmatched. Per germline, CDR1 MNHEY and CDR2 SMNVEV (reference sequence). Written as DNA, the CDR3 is TGTGCCAGCAGTTCACGGACAGGGACGAACACTGAAGCTTTCTTT. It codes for CASSSRTGTNTEAFF.

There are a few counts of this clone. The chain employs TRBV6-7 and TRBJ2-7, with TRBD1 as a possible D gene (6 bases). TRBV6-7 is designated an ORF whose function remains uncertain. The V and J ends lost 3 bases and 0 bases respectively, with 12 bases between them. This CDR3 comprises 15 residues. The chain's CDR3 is CASSYLQGRSYEQYF. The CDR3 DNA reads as TGTGCCAGCAGTTATTTACAGGGACGCTCCTACGAGCAGTACTTC.

CDR3 DNA sequence: TGTGCCAGCCGGGAGATCACATCCTACGAGCAGTACTTC. Translation gives CASREITSYEQYF. V and J are TRBV6-1 and TRBJ2-7; D may be TRBD2 (6 bases). The CDR3 has 13 amino acids. Germline V gene lookup returns CDR1 MNHNS and CDR2 SASEGT. The germline V and J ends were trimmed by 8 bases and 1 base, with 12 bases remaining between them.

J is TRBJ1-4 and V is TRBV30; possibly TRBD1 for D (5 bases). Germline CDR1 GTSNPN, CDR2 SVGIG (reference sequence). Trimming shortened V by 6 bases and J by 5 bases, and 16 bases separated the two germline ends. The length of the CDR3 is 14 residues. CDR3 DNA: TGTGCCTGTACCGGGTCACAGGAGAATGAAAAACTGTTTTTT. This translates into CACTGSQENEKLFF.

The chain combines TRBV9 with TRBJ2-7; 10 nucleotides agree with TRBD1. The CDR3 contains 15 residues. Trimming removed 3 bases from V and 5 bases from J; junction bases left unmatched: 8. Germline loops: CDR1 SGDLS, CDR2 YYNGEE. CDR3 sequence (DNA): TGTGCCAGCAGCGGGGAGACAGGGGGCTTCGACGAGCAGTACTTC. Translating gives CASSGETGGFDEQYF.

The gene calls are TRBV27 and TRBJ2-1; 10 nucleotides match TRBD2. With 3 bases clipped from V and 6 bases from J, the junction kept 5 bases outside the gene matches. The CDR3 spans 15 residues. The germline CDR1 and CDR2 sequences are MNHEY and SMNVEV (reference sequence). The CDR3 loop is CASSFALAGVNEQFF. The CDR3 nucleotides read TGTGCCAGCAGTTTCGCCCTAGCGGGGGTCAATGAGCAGTTCTTC.

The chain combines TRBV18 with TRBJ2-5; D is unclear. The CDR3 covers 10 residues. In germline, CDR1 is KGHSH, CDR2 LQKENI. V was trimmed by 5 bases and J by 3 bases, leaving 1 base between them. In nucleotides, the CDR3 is TGTGCCAGCTCAGAAGAGACCCAGTACTTC. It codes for CASSEETQYF.

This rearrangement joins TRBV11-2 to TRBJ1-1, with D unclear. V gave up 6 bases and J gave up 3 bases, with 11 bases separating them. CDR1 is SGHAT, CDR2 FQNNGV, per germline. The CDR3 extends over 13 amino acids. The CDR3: CASRHHEDTEAFF. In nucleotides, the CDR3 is TGTGCCAGCAGACACCACGAAGACACTGAAGCTTTCTTT.

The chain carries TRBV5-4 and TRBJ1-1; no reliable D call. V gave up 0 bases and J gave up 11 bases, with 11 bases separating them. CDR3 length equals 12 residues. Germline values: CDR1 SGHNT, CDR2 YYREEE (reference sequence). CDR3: CASSLDSAGAFF. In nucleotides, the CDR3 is TGTGCCAGCAGCTTGGACTCTGCTGGGGCTTTCTTT.

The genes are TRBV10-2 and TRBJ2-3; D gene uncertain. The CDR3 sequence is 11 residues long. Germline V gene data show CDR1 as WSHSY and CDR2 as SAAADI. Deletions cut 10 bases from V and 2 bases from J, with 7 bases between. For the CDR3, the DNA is TGCGCCACAGAGAACACAGATACGCAGTATTTT. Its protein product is CATENTDTQYF.

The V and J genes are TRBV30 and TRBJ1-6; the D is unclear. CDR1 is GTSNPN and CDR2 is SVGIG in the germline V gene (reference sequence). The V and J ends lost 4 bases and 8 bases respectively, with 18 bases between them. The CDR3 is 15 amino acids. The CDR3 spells CAWTLSAFKDSPLHF. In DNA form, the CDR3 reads TGTGCCTGGACCTTGTCGGCATTTAAGGATTCACCCCTCCACTTT.

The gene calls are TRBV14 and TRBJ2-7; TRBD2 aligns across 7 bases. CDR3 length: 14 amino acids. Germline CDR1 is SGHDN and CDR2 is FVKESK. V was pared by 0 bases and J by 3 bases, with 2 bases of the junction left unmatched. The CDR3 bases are TGTGCCAGCAGCCAAGAAGCGGGGTACTACGAGCAGTACTTC. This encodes CASSQEAGYYEQYF.

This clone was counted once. The CDR3 coding sequence is TGTGCCAGCAGCTTAAATGAACAGGGACCCGAGCAGTACTTC. Amino acids: CASSLNEQGPEQYF. V and J are TRBV7-8 and TRBJ2-7, with D possibly matching TRBD1 (6 bases). The CDR3 extends over 14 amino acids. Trimming stripped 2 bases from V and 6 bases from J, with 14 bases between. Germline CDR1 SGHVS, CDR2 FQNEAQ.

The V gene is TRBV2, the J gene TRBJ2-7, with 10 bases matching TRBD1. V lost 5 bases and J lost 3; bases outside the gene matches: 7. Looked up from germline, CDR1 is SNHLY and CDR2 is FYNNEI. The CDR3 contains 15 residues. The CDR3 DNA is TGTGCCAGCAGTCAGGGGACAGGGGTTCTCTACGAGCAGTACTTC. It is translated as CASSQGTGVLYEQYF. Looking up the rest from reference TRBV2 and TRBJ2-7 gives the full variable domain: EPEVTQTPSHQVTQMGQEVILRCVPISNHLYFYWYRQILGQKVEFLVSFYNNEISEKSEIFDDQFSVERPDGSNFTLKIRSTKLEDSAMYFCASSQGTGVLYEQYFGPGTRLTVT.